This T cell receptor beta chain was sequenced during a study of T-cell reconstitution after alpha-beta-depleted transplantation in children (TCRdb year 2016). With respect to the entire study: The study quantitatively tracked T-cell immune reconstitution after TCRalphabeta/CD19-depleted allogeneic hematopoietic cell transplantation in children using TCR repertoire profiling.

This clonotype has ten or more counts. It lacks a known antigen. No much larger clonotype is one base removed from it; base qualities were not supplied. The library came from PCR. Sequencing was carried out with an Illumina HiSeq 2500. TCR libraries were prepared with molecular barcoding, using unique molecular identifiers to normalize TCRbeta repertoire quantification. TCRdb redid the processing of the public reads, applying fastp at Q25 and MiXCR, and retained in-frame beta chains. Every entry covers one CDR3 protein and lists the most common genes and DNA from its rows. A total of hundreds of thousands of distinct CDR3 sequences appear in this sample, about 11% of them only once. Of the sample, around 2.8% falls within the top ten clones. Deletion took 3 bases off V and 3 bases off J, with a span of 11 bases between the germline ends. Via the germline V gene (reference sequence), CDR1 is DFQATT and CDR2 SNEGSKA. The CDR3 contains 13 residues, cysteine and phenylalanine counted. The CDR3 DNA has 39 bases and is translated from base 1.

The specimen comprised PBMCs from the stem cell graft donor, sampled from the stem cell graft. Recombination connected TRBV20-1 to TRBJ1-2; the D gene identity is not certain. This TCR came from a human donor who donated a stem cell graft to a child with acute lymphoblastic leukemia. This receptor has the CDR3 CSASDDSDYGYTF. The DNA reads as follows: TGCAGTGCTAGCGACGATTCGGACTATGGCTACACCTTC.